The clone carrying this T cell receptor (beta chain) was recorded at least ten times. Its antigen is unidentified. Amplification of TCR beta CDR3 regions used RNA as the template. TCR CDR3 underwent first-round RT-PCR with the HTBI primer set. From the multiplex PCR reads, TCRdb called clonotypes with MiXCR, one entry per CDR3 protein. Of some 650,000 distinct CDR3 sequences detected, approximately 15% appear once; the ten largest clones hold around 3.5%. The data were taken from a study of T cells in Graves' hyperthyroidism and ophthalmopathy. The study left out patients who had uncontrolled infection, other autoimmune disease, pregnancy or lactation. The diagnoses drew upon clinical symptoms, serum thyroxine and TRAb, thyroid ultrasound and orbital computed tomography. More than 9.5 ml fresh peripheral blood yielded the PBMCs. Study conclusions and caveats: Clonotypes that were expanded in thyroid above 0.001 mostly appeared in blood too.

CDR3 length: 17 residues. Trimming removed 3 bases at V and 2 bases at J, with 18 bases between. CDR1 is SNHLY, CDR2 FYNNEI, per germline. This receptor was taken from a woman aged 35 to 49 with Graves' ophthalmopathy. Sample: blood. The gene calls are TRBV2 and TRBJ2-3; D call uncertain. CDR3 protein: CASSEFQTLHSTDTQYF. The CDR3 bases are TGTGCCAGCAGTGAGTTCCAGACCCTACATTCCACAGATACGCAGTATTTT.